These 5 T cell receptor beta chains were sequenced from one sample in a study of human T cells and chemical hapten exposure. TCRdb used MiXCR to reprocess the RACE reads, holding one entry per CDR3 protein. The sample includes about 62,000 distinct CDR3 sequences, about 6.7% seen only once; the top ten take 1.6%. Stated time point: pre-sensitization, week 0. Treatment: therapeutic diphenylcyclopropenone sensitization with weekly scalp DPC. Sequences were derived from whole blood, sampled in connection with sensitization to the hapten diphenylcyclopropenone (DPC). The receptors here all came from a woman younger than 45 with alopecia areata. Some clones in this sample may be carry-over from other donors' samples.

This chain joins TRBV13 and TRBJ1-3, with D maybe TRBD1 (5 bases). V was cut by 2 bases and J by 0 bases, with 14 bases left in between. Germline V gene sequence: CDR1 PRHDT, CDR2 FYEKMQ (reference sequence). The CDR3 totals 17 residues. This chain's CDR3 is CASSLQLGPNSGNTIYF. The CDR3 DNA follows: TGTGCCAGCAGCTTACAGCTGGGACCCAACTCTGGAAACACCATATATTTT.

Ten or more counts support this clonotype. V usage is TRBV6-1 and J usage is TRBJ1-3; TRBD1 aligns across 8 bases. Trimming removed 8 bases from V and 2 bases from J; junction bases left unmatched: 5. The CDR3 sequence is 14 residues long. Germline CDR1 reads MNHNS; CDR2 reads SASEGT. DNA of the CDR3: TGTGCCAGCGAAGACAGGGGAGCTGGAAACACCATATATTTT. Its protein is CASEDRGAGNTIYF.

V is TRBV20-1 and J is TRBJ1-5; D may be TRBD1 (6 bases). Trimming cost V 5 bases and J 1 base, with 15 bases left between them. CDR1 is DFQATT, CDR2 SNEGSKA, per germline (reference sequence). The CDR3 spans 15 residues. The CDR3: CSAYRGLGSNQPQHF. The DNA for the CDR3 is TGCAGTGCTTACCGGGGGCTAGGGAGCAATCAGCCCCAGCATTTT.

The sample holds many counts of this clonotype. This rearrangement joins TRBV6-6 to TRBJ2-2; D perhaps matches TRBD1 (6 bases). CDR3 length: 14 amino acids. Germline CDR1 is MNHNY and CDR2 is SVGAGI (reference sequence). With 6 bases removed from V and 1 base from J, the gap between germline ends came to 9 bases. CDR3 in DNA: TGTGCCAGCAGCTGGACAGAGAACACCGGGGAGCTGTTTTTT. It specifies CASSWTENTGELFF.

The chain uses TRBV6-5 and TRBJ1-2, with D possibly being TRBD1 (6 bases). V shed 5 bases and J shed 4 bases, with 17 bases lying between them. Germline lookup yields CDR1 MNHEY and CDR2 SVGAGI. This CDR3 has 15 amino acids. The CDR3 nucleotides read TGTGCCAGCAGTGGGGCACAGGGAACCCCCTATGGCTACACCTTC. This sequence encodes CASSGAQGTPYGYTF.